Listed below are T cell receptor beta chains from one sample, sequenced in a study of blood T cell repertoires in COVID-19. Sequencing was performed with immunoSEQ multiplex PCR; in TCRdb, only in-frame clones are kept and a portion is missing. The table lists 200,000 or so clones, over 80% of them singletons. Sequencing was carried out using peripheral blood. All receptors derive from a woman in her thirties with acute or convalescent COVID-19. CDR3s include the opening cysteine and the closing phenylalanine or tryptophan. A D gene is named only where the DNA matches it firmly. Expanded clones are given a class, and other clones once, few, many or no size at all.

- | TRBJ2-3 | - | TRBV7-9 | CASSLETGVTDTQYF | TGTGCCAGCAGCTTGGAGACAGGAGTTACAGATACGCAGTATTTT
TRBD1 | TRBJ2-5 | - | TRBV4-1 | CASSQDPGQPYETQYF | TGCGCCAGCAGCCAAGATCCGGGACAGCCTTATGAGACCCAGTACTTC
- | TRBJ2-1 | - | TRBV4-3 | CASSQEHEPSYNEQFF | TGCGCCAGCAGCCAAGAACACGAACCTTCCTACAATGAGCAGTTCTTC
TRBD2 | TRBJ2-1 | - | TRBV4-3 | CASSQEGVAGGPVNEQFF | TGCGCCAGCAGCCAAGAGGGAGTAGCGGGGGGGCCAGTGAATGAGCAGTTCTTC
- | TRBJ1-2 | - | TRBV7-2 | CASSLADSVNYGYTF | TGTGCCAGCAGCTTAGCCGACAGCGTTAACTATGGCTACACCTTC
- | TRBJ2-5 | - | TRBV7-9 | CASSLKTAQETQYF | TGTGCCAGCAGCTTAAAAACAGCCCAAGAGACCCAGTACTTC
- | TRBJ1-2 | few | TRBV15 | CATSGASDSGDPFYGYTF | TGTGCCACCAGCGGAGCCTCGGATTCGGGGGACCCTTTCTATGGCTACACCTTC
- | TRBJ1-2 | - | TRBV5-1 | CASSTGTPTNYGYTF | TGCGCCAGCAGCACCGGGACACCGACTAACTATGGCTACACCTTC
- | TRBJ1-1 | - | TRBV28 | CASSLLWGNTEAFF | TGTGCCAGCAGTTTACTATGGGGCAACACTGAAGCTTTCTTT
TRBD2 | TRBJ2-1 | - | TRBV27 | CASNGGGSNEQFF | TGTGCCAGCAATGGCGGGGGGTCCAATGAGCAGTTCTTC
- | TRBJ2-1 | - | TRBV25-1 | CASSDSPIDNEQFF | TGTGCCAGCAGTGACTCCCCAATAGACAATGAGCAGTTCTTC
- | TRBJ2-3 | - | TRBV30 | CAWSRGRVADTQYF | TGTGCCTGGAGTCGGGGGAGAGTCGCAGATACGCAGTATTTT
- | TRBJ2-5 | - | TRBV7-8 | CASSLLPGVETQYF | TGTGCCAGCAGCTTATTGCCGGGGGTAGAGACCCAGTACTTC
TRBD1 | TRBJ2-1 | - | TRBV5-8 | CASSFGQGASPYNEQFF | TGTGCCAGCAGCTTCGGACAGGGGGCATCGCCCTACAATGAGCAGTTCTTC
- | TRBJ2-4 | - | TRBV11-3 | CASSLDPDSLAKNIQYF | TGTGCCAGCAGCTTAGATCCTGACAGTTTAGCCAAAAACATTCAGTACTTC
TRBD1 | TRBJ2-5 | - | TRBV13 | CASSSTGSETQYF | TGTGCCAGCAGTTCGACAGGGTCAGAGACCCAGTACTTC
- | TRBJ1-5 | - | TRBV7-8 | CASSLLNQPQHF | TGTGCCAGCAGCCTACTCAATCAGCCCCAGCATTTT
TRBD2 | TRBJ2-2 | - | TRBV3-1/TRBV3-2 | CATRGTSGRLTGELFF | TGTGCCACCCGAGGGACTAGCGGGAGATTGACCGGGGAGCTGTTTTTT
TRBD1 | TRBJ1-2 | once | TRBV18 | CASSPAVDRGYGYTF | TGTGCCAGCTCACCTGCGGTCGACAGGGGGTATGGCTACACCTTC
- | TRBJ1-4 | - | TRBV15 | CATHKFTGKDNEKLFF | TGTGCCACTCACAAATTTACAGGGAAAGATAATGAAAAACTGTTTTTT
- | TRBJ2-7 | - | TRBV4-3 | CASSRARYNEQYF | TGCGCCAGCAGCCGGGCCAGGTACAACGAGCAGTACTTC
- | TRBJ1-3 | - | TRBV9 | CASSVDEAGNTIYF | TGTGCCAGCAGCGTAGACGAGGCTGGAAACACCATATATTTT
TRBD1 | TRBJ1-2 | - | TRBV11-2 | CASSLDRGQGGYTF | TGTGCCAGCAGCTTGGACAGGGGCCAGGGGGGCTACACCTTC
- | TRBJ1-2 | - | TRBV28 | CASSLSDRRANYGYTF | TGTGCCAGCAGTTTATCGGACAGAAGAGCTAACTATGGCTACACCTTC
- | TRBJ1-4 | - | TRBV7-9 | CASSVQAANEKLFF | TGTGCCAGCAGCGTACAGGCGGCTAATGAAAAACTGTTTTTT
TRBD1 | TRBJ1-3 | - | TRBV7-2 | CASSHIQGAGNTIYF | TGTGCCAGCAGCCATATACAGGGGGCTGGAAACACCATATATTTT
TRBD2 | TRBJ2-3 | - | TRBV29-1 | CSGVSGSVTDTQYF | TGCAGCGGGGTTAGCGGGAGTGTGACAGATACGCAGTATTTT
- | TRBJ1-2 | - | TRBV3-1/TRBV3-2 | CASSQGGRDYGYTF | TGTGCCAGCAGCCAAGGCGGCAGGGACTATGGCTACACCTTC
TRBD2 | TRBJ2-5 | - | TRBV3-1/TRBV3-2 | CASSPGLAEQETQYF | TGTGCCAGCAGCCCGGGACTAGCGGAGCAAGAGACCCAGTACTTC
- | TRBJ1-3 | - | TRBV11-2 | CASSLGSSGNTIYF | TGTGCCAGCAGCTTAGGTAGCTCTGGAAACACCATATATTTT
- | TRBJ1-1 | - | TRBV18 | CASSPLLGVEAFF | TGTGCCAGCTCACCACTCCTCGGGGTCGAAGCTTTCTTT
TRBD2 | TRBJ2-5 | - | TRBV11-3 | CASSLRTSPWETQYF | TGTGCCAGCAGCTTAAGGACTAGCCCATGGGAGACCCAGTACTTC
- | TRBJ1-1 | - | TRBV15 | CATSSAMNTEAFF | TGTGCCACCAGCAGTGCGATGAACACTGAAGCTTTCTTT
- | TRBJ1-2 | - | TRBV19 | CASSMEDMSGRYGYTF | TGTGCCAGTAGTATGGAAGACATGTCTGGGAGGTATGGCTACACCTTC
TRBD1 | TRBJ1-5 | - | TRBV11-3 | CASSDKSPGQEAPQPQHF | TGTGCCAGCAGCGACAAATCCCCGGGACAGGAGGCACCGCAGCCCCAGCATTTT
TRBD1 | TRBJ2-7 | few | TRBV5-1 | CASSSGDRVSYEQYF | TGCGCCAGCAGCTCCGGGGACAGGGTAAGCTACGAGCAGTACTTC
- | TRBJ1-2 | once | TRBV6-5 | CASSYWGDYGYTF | TGTGCCAGCAGTTACTGGGGCGACTATGGCTACACCTTC
- | TRBJ1-5 | - | TRBV30 | CAWSVTGVGQPQHF | TGTGCCTGGAGTGTAACCGGGGTCGGGCAGCCCCAGCATTTT
- | TRBJ1-6 | - | TRBV9 | CASSVGAQGNSPLHF | TGTGCCAGCAGCGTAGGAGCCCAGGGCAATTCACCCCTCCACTTT
- | TRBJ1-4 | - | TRBV29-1 | CSVEGAGATNEKLFF | TGCAGCGTTGAAGGAGCCGGAGCAACTAATGAAAAACTGTTTTTT
TRBD1 | TRBJ1-2 | - | TRBV19 | CASTRQGMDYGYTF | TGTGCCAGTACCCGACAGGGGATGGACTATGGCTACACCTTC
- | TRBJ1-5 | - | TRBV12-3/TRBV12-4 | CASSQDTYQPQHF | TGTGCCAGCAGTCAAGACACCTATCAGCCCCAGCATTTT